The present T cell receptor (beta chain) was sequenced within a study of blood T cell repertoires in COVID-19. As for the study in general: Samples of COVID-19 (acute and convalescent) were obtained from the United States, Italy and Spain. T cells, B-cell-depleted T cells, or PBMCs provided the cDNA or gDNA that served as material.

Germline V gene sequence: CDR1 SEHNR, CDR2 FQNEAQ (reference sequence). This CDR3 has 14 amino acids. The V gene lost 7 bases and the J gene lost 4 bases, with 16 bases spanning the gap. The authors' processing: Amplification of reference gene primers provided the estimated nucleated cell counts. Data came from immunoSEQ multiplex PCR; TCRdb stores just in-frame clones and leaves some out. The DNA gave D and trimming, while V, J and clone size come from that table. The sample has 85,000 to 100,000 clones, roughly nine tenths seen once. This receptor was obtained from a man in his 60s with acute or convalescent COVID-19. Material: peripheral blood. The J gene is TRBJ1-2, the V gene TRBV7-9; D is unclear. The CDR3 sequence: CASIKSPGSYGYTF. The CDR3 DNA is TGTGCCAGCATCAAGAGTCCGGGGTCCTATGGCTACACCTTC.